These T cell receptor beta chains were read from a single sample in a study of cytomegalovirus exposure and HLA in healthy donors. TCRdb keeps only in-frame clones here, not all; method: immunoSEQ multiplex PCR. The table records 100,000 to 150,000 clones, roughly 72% of them present only once. The sample consisted of PBMCs. Receptor source: a middle-aged man in good health and CMV-seropositive. Each CDR3 is given with its conserved first and last residue. Fields, in order: J gene, D gene, clone size, V gene, CDR3 length, CDR3 DNA, CDR3 protein. The D gene is left open where the match is weak. Some rows have no size entry. The others give once, few or many, or a class for an expanded clone.

J gene: TRBJ1-3; D gene: TRBD1; clone size: -; V gene: TRBV10-3; CDR3 length: 14; CDR3 DNA: TGTGCCACCCAAACAGGGGTTCTGGGAAACACCATATATTTT; CDR3 protein: CATQTGVLGNTIYF
J gene: TRBJ1-2; D gene: TRBD1; clone size: few; V gene: TRBV5-1; CDR3 length: 13; CDR3 DNA: TGCGCCAGCAGCTTACAGGGGGACTATGGCTACACCTTC; CDR3 protein: CASSLQGDYGYTF
J gene: TRBJ2-7; D gene: -; clone size: few; V gene: TRBV28; CDR3 length: 15; CDR3 DNA: TGTGCCAGCAGTTTTTCGGAGGGGTTAATCTACGAGCAGTACTTC; CDR3 protein: CASSFSEGLIYEQYF
J gene: TRBJ2-1; D gene: -; clone size: few; V gene: TRBV19; CDR3 length: 15; CDR3 DNA: TGTGCCAGTAGTTTGGGACTTAGCTCCTACAATGAGCAGTTCTTC; CDR3 protein: CASSLGLSSYNEQFF
J gene: TRBJ2-2; D gene: TRBD2; clone size: -; V gene: TRBV6-5; CDR3 length: 15; CDR3 DNA: TGTGCCAGCAGTCGAGGTAGCGGGAGGGCCGGGGAGCTGTTTTTT; CDR3 protein: CASSRGSGRAGELFF
J gene: TRBJ2-7; D gene: -; clone size: few; V gene: TRBV10-2; CDR3 length: 14; CDR3 DNA: TGCGCCAGCAGTGTGGGAGGTAGCTCCTACGAGCAGTACTTC; CDR3 protein: CASSVGGSSYEQYF
J gene: TRBJ2-7; D gene: -; clone size: -; V gene: TRBV2; CDR3 length: 10; CDR3 DNA: TGTGCCAGCAGGTTGACGGGAACTTACTTC; CDR3 protein: CASRLTGTYF
J gene: TRBJ2-2; D gene: TRBD2; clone size: -; V gene: TRBV19; CDR3 length: 20; CDR3 DNA: TGTGCCAGTAGTATAAAGGGACTAGCGGGAGTATTCCCGAACACCGGGGAGCTGTTTTTT; CDR3 protein: CASSIKGLAGVFPNTGELFF
J gene: TRBJ1-2; D gene: TRBD1; clone size: -; V gene: TRBV30; CDR3 length: 14; CDR3 DNA: TGTGCCTGGAGTGGGATTGGACAGGGTGGCGGCTACACCTTC; CDR3 protein: CAWSGIGQGGGYTF
J gene: TRBJ1-2; D gene: TRBD1; clone size: -; V gene: TRBV10-3; CDR3 length: 16; CDR3 DNA: TGTGCCATCAGGGATGATCCGGGACAGGTTAACTATGGCTACACCTTC; CDR3 protein: CAIRDDPGQVNYGYTF
J gene: TRBJ1-3; D gene: TRBD1; clone size: -; V gene: TRBV6-5; CDR3 length: 13; CDR3 DNA: TGTGCCACCTGGACAGGCGCTGGAAACACCATATATTTT; CDR3 protein: CATWTGAGNTIYF
J gene: TRBJ2-5; D gene: TRBD1; clone size: -; V gene: TRBV25-1; CDR3 length: 15; CDR3 DNA: TGTGCCAGCCTTGGGGGACAGGGTTTCCAAGAGACCCAGTACTTC; CDR3 protein: CASLGGQGFQETQYF
J gene: TRBJ2-7; D gene: TRBD1; clone size: -; V gene: TRBV28; CDR3 length: 14; CDR3 DNA: TGTGCCAGCAGGAATCCGGGACAGGGAAACGAGCAGTACTTC; CDR3 protein: CASRNPGQGNEQYF